This T cell receptor (beta chain) was captured by sequencing in a study of T cells in Graves' hyperthyroidism and ophthalmopathy. Study at large: Peripheral blood was obtained at initial diagnosis, preceding any treatment.

Germline CDR1 reads MNHNS; CDR2 reads SASEGT. The V end was cut by 10 bases, the J end by 6 bases, with 6 bases between. This CDR3 has 9 amino acids. Study-wide points: The model forecast ophthalmopathy, anticipating it by a median roughly 6 months before onset.

In the case of this clonotype: Its antigen is not identified.

Regions amplified from RNA transcripts were the TCR beta CDR3 regions. Initially, a first-round RT-PCR of the TCR CDR3 employed the HTBI primer set. TCRdb called the multiplex PCR reads again in MiXCR, with one record for every CDR3 protein. The table has nearly 600,000 distinct CDR3 sequences, 14% seen once. With duration under 3 months, ophthalmopathy was active: Clinical Activity Score at least 3, NOSPECS at least 4. The chain carries TRBV6-1 and TRBJ1-2; D uncertain. Sample: blood. This TCR was sampled from a woman aged 18-29 years with Graves' ophthalmopathy. The CDR3 here is CATLNGYTF. DNA for the CDR3: TGTGCCACCCTAAATGGCTACACCTTC.